This T cell receptor beta chain was profiled in a study of blood T cell repertoires in COVID-19. Study at large: The United States, Italy and Spain were the sources of the acute and convalescent COVID-19 samples. T cells, B-cell-depleted T cells, or PBMCs provided the cDNA or gDNA that served as material.

In the authors' workflow: It was from reference gene primer amplification that nucleated cell counts were estimated. Libraries were prepared by immunoSEQ multiplex PCR; TCRdb keeps only in-frame clonotypes and omits some of them. The V and J calls and clone size are taken from that table; D and trimming were inferred from the DNA. In the table there are roughly 34,000 clones, 80% to 90% of which are singletons. Source material: peripheral blood. The receptor was derived from a man older than 75 with active COVID-19.

CDR3 loop: CASQTGVGEQYF. The CDR3 DNA reads TGTGCCAGCCAGACAGGGGTAGGCGAGCAGTACTTC. The rearrangement joins TRBV12-3 or TRBV12-4 to TRBJ2-7; 8 positions agree with TRBD1. This CDR3 region has 12 residues. V trimming: 8 bases; J trimming: 6 bases; junction bases outside the gene matches: 6.